Described below is a single T cell receptor beta chain sequence and its context. The antigen is undetermined. The data belong to a study of Ad26.COV2.S vaccination and SARS-CoV-2 variants. Across the whole study: Recipients of Ad26.COV2.S got it intramuscularly, once or twice 56 days apart. Findings and limits, study-wide: Marked by substantial breadth, spike-specific CD8+ and CD4+ T cell responses were reportedly seen after vaccination. Analyses that measured TCR breadth and depth may have underestimated total T cell responses.

This CDR3 spans 14 amino acids. CDR1 LGHDT and CDR2 YNNKEL come from the germline V gene (reference sequence). V lost 4 bases, J lost 3 bases, and 12 bases lay in between. Regarding treatment: around 19 received Ad26.COV2.S at low or high dose, single or two shots; several received placebo; per-sample allocation not given. Sample collection was performed on day 63 after the first vaccine or placebo injection. Within Boston, the person who donated was an adult of 18-55 years. The method was immunoSEQ multiplex PCR; TCRdb's version includes in-frame clones alone and lacks a portion of them. The sample includes some 350,000 clones, almost 90% of them seen just once.

The sequences come from peripheral blood, collected in a trial of Ad26.COV2.S vaccine versus placebo. The chain joins TRBV3-1 (or the pseudogene TRBV3-2) to TRBJ1-1, with D perhaps matching TRBD1 (5 bases). The clonotype originates from a person between 18 and 60 years old who received the Ad26.COV2.S COVID-19 vaccine or a placebo. In nucleotides, the CDR3 is TGTGCCAGCAGCCTTACTGTGGGGGACACTGAAGCTTTCTTT. Protein product: CASSLTVGDTEAFF.